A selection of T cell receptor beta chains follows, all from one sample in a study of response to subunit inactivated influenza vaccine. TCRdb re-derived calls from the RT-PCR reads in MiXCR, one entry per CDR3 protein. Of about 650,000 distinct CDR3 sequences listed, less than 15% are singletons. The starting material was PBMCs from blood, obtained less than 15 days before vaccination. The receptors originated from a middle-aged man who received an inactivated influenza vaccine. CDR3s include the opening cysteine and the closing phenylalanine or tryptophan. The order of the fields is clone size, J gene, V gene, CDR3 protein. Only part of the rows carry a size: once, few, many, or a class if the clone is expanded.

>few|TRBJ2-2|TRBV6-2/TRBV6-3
CASSPEASGRAYTGELFF
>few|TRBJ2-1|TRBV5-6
CASSRDGPQDEQFF
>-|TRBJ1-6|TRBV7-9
CASSSSGTGGSPLHF
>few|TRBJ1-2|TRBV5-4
CASSLGGDGSYGYTF
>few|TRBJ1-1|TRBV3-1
CASSITNTEAFF
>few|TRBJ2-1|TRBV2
CASTLRLSYNEQFF
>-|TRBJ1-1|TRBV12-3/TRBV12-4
CASSRWGLNTEAFF
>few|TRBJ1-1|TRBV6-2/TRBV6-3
CASSYGAATEAFF
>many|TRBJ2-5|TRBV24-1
CATSDLRNGAGGETQYF
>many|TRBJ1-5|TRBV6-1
CASSRQTGSNQPQHF
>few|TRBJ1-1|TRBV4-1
CASSQERGVNTEAFF
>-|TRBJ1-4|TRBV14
CASSPQMTQSNEKLFF
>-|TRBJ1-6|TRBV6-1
CASSLGFGSPLHF
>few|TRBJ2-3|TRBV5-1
CASSSTSGRGDTQYF
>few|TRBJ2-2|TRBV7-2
CASSLAPGGGRGTGELFF
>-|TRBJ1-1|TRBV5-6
CASSLAFQGAIRRAFF
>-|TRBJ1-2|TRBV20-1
CSARDRGDHRHYGYTF
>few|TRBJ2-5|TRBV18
CASSTAVDRAQYF
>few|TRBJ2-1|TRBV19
CASSGSARNEQFF
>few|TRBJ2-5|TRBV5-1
CASSPEPQAETQYF
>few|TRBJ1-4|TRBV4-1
CASSPGTETTATNEKLFF
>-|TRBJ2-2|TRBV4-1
CASSQDEWEGPGELFF
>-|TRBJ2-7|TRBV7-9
CASSLNSGQGYEQYF
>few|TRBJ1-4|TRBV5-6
CASSPGRGNEKLFF
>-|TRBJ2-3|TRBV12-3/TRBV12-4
CASSLSSSVGTDTQYF
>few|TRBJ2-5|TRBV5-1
CASSTGSTSGGGETQYF
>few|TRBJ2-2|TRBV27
CASSLRPSGGELFF
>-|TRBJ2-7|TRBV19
CASSYPRDGAYEQYF
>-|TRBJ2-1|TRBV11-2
CASSLRTYNEQFF